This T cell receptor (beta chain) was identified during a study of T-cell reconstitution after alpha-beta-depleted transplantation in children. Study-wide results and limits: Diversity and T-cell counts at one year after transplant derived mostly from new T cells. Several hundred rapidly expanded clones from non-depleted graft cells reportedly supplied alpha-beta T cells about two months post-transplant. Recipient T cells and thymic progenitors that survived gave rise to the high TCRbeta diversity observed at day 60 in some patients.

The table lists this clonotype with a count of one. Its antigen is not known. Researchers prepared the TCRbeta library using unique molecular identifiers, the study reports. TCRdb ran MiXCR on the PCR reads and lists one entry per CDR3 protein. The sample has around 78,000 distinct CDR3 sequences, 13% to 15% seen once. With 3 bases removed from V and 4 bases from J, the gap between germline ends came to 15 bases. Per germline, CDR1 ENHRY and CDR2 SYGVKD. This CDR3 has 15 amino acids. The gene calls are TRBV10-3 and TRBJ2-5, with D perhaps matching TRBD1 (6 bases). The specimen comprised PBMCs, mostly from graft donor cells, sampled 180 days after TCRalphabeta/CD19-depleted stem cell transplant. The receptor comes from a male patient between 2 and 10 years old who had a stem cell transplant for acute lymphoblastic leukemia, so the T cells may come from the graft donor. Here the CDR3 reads CAISERGRGVETQYF. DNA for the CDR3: TGTGCCATCAGTGAACGGGGCAGGGGTGTAGAGACCCAGTACTTC.